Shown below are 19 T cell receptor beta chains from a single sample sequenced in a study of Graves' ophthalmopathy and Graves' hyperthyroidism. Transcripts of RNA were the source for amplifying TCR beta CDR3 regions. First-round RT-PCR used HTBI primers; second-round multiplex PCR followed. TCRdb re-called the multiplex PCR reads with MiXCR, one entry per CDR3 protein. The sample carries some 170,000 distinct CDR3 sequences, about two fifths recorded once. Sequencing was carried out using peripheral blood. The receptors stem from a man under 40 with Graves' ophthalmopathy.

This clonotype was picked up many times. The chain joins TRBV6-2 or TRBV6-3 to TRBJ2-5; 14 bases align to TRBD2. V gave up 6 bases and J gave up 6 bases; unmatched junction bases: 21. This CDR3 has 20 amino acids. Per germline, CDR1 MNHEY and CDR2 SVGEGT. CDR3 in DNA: TGTGCCAGCAGCCCGTGGCCCCCGGGACTAGCGGGAGCGGGAGGAAAGACCCAGTACTTC. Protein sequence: CASSPWPPGLAGAGGKTQYF.

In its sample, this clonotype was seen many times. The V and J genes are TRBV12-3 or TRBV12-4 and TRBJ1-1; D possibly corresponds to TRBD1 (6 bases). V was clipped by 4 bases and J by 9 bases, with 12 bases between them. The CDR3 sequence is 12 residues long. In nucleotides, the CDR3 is TGTGCCAGCAGTTGGCAGACAGGTAAAGCTTTCTTT. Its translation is CASSWQTGKAFF.

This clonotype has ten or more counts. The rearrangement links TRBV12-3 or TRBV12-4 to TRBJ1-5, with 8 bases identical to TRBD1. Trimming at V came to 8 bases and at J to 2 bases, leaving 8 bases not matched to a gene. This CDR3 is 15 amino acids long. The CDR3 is CASEHRGNGNQPQHF. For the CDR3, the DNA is TGTGCCAGCGAACACAGGGGGAATGGCAATCAGCCCCAGCATTTT.

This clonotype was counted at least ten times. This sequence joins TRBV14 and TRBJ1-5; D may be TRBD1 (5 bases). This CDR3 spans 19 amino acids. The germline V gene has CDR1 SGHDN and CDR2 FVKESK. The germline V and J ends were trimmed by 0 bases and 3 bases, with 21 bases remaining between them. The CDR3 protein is CASSQDIDGTRRPNQPQHF. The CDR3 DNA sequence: TGTGCCAGCAGCCAAGATATTGATGGGACCCGGAGGCCCAATCAGCCCCAGCATTTT.

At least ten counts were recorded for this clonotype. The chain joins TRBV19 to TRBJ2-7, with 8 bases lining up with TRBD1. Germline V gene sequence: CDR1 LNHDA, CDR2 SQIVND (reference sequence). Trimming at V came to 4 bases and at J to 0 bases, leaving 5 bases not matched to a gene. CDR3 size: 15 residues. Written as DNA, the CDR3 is TGTGCCAGTAGTACCGGGACAGGCCGCTCCTACGAGCAGTACTTC. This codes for CASSTGTGRSYEQYF.

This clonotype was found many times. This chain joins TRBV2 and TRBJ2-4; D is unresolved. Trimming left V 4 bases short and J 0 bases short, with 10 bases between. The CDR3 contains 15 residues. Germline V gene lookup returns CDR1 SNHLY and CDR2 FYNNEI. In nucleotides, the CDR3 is TGTGCCAGCAGTGGCAGCGTTATAGCCAAAAACATTCAGTACTTC. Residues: CASSGSVIAKNIQYF.

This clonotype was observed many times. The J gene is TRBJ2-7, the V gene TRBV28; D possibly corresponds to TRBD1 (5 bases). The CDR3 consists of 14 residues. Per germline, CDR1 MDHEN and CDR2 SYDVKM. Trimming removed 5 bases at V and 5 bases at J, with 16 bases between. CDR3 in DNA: TGTGCCAGCAGTCCGACAGTCGCCGGGCACGAGCAGTACTTC. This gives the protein CASSPTVAGHEQYF. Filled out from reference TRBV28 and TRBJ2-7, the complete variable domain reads DVKVTQSSRYLVKRTGEKVFLECVQDMDHENMFWYRQDPGLGLRLIYFSYDVKMKEKGDIPEGYSVSREKKERFSLILESASTNQTSMYLCASSPTVAGHEQYFGPGTRLTVT.

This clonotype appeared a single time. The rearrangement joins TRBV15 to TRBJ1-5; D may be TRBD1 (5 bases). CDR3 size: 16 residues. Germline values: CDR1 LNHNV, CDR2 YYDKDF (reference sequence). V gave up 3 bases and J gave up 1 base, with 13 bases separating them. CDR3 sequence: CATSSSRGVSNQPQHF. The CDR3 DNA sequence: TGTGCCACCAGCAGCAGTAGGGGAGTCAGCAATCAGCCCCAGCATTTT.

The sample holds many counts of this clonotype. The CDR3 loop is CASSEAILYQPQHF. The CDR3 bases are TGTGCCAGCAGTGAAGCGATCCTATATCAGCCCCAGCATTTT. V and J are TRBV6-1 and TRBJ1-5, with unresolved D. Germline CDR1 reads MNHNS; CDR2 reads SASEGT. This CDR3 has 14 amino acids. Trimming pared 0 bases from V and 5 bases from J, leaving 8 bases between.

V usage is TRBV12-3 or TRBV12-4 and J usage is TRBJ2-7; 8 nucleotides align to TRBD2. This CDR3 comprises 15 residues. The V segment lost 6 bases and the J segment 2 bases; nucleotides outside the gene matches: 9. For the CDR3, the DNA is TGTGCCAGCAGCCGAAACGGGGGGGCGACCTACGAGCAGTACTTC. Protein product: CASSRNGGATYEQYF.

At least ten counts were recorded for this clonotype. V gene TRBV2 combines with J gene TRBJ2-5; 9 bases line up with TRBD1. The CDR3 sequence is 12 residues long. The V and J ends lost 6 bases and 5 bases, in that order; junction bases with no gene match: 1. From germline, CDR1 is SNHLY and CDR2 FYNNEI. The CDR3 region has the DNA TGTGCCAGCAGCGGACAGGGGGAGACCCAGTACTTC. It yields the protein CASSGQGETQYF. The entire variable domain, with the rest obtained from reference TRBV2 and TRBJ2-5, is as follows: EPEVTQTPSHQVTQMGQEVILRCVPISNHLYFYWYRQILGQKVEFLVSFYNNEISEKSEIFDDQFSVERPDGSNFTLKIRSTKLEDSAMYFCASSGQGETQYFGPGTRLLVL.

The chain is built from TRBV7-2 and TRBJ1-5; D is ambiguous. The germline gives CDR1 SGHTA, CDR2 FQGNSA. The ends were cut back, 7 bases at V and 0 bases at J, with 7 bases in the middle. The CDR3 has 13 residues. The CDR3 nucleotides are TGTGCCAGCACCGGTAGTAGCAATCAGCCCCAGCATTTT. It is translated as CASTGSSNQPQHF.

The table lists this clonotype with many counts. DNA for the CDR3: TGTGCCAGCAGCCCGACAGGGACGCCCTACGAGCAGTACTTC. Protein sequence: CASSPTGTPYEQYF. The chain is built from TRBV28 and TRBJ2-7, with 7 nucleotides matching TRBD1. Germline V gene data show CDR1 as MDHEN and CDR2 as SYDVKM. The CDR3 runs 14 residues. Germline trimming cut 6 bases from V and 2 bases from J; bases unmatched to any gene: 7.

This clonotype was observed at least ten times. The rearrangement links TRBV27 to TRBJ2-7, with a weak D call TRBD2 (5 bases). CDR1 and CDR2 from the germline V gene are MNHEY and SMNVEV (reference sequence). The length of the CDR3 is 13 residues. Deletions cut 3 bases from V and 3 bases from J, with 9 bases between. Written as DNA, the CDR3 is TGTGCCAGCAGTTTTACGGGAAACTACGAGCAGTACTTC. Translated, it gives CASSFTGNYEQYF.

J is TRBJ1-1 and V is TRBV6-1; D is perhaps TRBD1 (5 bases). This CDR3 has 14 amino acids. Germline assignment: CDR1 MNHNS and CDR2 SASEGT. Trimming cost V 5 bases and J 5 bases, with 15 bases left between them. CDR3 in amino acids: CASSRVWRGTEAFF. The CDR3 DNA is TGTGCCAGCAGTCGAGTGTGGCGGGGGACTGAAGCTTTCTTT.

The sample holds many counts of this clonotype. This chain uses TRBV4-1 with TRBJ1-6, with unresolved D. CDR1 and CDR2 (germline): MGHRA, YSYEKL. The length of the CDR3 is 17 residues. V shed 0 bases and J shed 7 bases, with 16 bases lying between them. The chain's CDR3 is CASSQDAGGGLNSPLHF. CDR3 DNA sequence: TGCGCCAGCAGCCAAGATGCAGGTGGAGGGTTGAATTCACCCCTCCACTTT.

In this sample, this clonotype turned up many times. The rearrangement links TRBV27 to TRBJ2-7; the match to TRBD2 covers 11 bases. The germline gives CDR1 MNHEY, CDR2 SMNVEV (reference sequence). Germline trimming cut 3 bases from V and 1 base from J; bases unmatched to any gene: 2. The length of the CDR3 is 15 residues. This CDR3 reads CASSFGTSGSYEQYF. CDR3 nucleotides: TGTGCCAGCAGTTTCGGGACTAGCGGATCCTACGAGCAGTACTTC.

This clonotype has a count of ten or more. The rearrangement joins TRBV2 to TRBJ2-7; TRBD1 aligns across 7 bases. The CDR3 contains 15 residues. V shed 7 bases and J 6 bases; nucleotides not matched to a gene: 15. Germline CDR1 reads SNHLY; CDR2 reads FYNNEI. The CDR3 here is CASIDTRQGRAEQYF. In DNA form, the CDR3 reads TGTGCCAGCATCGATACCAGACAGGGAAGGGCCGAGCAGTACTTC.

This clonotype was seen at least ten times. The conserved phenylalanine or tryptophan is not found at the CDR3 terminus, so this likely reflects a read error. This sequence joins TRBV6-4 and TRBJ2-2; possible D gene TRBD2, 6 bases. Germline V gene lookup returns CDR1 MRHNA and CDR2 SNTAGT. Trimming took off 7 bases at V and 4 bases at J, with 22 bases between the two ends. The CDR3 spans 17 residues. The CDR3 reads CASIPRRVTGTTGELFS. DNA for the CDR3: TGTGCCAGCATACCCCGGAGGGTGACGGGTACCACCGGGGAGCTGTTTTCT.